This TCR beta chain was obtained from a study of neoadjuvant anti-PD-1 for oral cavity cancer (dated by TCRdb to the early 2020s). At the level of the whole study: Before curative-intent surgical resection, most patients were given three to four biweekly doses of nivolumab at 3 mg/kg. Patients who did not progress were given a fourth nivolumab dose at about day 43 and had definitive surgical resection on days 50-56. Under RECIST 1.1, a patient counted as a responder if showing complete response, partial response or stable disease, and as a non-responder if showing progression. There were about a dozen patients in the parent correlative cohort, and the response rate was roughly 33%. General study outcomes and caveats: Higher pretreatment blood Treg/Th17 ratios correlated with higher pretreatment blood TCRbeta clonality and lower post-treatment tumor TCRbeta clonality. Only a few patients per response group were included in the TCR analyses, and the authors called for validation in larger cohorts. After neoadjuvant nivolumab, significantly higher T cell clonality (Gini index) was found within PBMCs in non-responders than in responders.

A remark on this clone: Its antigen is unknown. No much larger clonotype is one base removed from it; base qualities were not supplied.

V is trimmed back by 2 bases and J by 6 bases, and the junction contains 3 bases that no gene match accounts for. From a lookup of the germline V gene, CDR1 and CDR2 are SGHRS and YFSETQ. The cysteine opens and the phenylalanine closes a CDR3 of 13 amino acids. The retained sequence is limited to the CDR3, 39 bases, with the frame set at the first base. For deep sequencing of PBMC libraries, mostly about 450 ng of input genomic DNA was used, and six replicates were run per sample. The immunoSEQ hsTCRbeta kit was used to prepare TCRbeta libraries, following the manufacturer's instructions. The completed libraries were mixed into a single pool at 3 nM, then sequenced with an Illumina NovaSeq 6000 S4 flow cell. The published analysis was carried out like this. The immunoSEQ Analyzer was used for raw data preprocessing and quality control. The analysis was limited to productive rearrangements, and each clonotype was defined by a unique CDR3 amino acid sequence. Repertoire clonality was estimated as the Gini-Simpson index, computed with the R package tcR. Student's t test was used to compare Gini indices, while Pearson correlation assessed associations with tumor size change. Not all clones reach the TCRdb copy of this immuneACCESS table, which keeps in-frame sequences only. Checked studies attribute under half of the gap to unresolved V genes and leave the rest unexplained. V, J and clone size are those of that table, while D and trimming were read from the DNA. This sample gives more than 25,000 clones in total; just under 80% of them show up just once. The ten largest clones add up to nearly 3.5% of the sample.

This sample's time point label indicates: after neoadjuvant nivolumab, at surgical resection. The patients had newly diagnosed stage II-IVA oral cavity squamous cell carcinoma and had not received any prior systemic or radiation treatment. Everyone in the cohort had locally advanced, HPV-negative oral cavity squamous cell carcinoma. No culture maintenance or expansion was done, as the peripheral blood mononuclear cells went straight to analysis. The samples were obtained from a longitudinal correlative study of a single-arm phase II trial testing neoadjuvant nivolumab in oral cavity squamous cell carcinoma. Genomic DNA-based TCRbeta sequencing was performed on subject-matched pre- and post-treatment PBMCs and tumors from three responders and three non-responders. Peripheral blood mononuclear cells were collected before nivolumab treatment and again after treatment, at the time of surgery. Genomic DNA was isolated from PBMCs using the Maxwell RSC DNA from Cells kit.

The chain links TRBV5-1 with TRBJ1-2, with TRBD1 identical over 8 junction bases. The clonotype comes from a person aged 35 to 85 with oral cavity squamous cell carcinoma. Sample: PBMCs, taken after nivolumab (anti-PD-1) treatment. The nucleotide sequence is TGCGCCAGCAGCTTACAGGGGGTGAATGGCTACACCTTC. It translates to CASSLQGVNGYTF.